This T cell receptor beta chain was identified in a study of regulatory and conventional T cells in RAG deficiency. Overall study findings and caveats: Control T-cell subsets had markedly higher Shannon entropy and lower Simpson indices than RAG-deficient patients. Omenn patients showed >75% Treg-Tconv overlap and shorter CDR3 lengths. In Omenn syndrome, sorted "Tregs" may be peripherally activated cells.

Comment on this clone: Its antigen is currently unknown.

Patients had RAG deficiency: one SCID, two Omenn, about 5 CID/atypical SCID. V was cut by 7 bases and J by 0 bases, with 0 bases left in between. This CDR3 spans 11 amino acids. Per the germline V gene, CDR1 is LNHDA and CDR2 is SQIVND (reference sequence). Generated by immunoSEQ multiplex PCR, the TCRdb table keeps only in-frame clones and is missing some. The profile shows 6,000 or so clones, around 93% of them singletons. Sequenced: CD8+ T cells sorted from blood. The chain links TRBV19 to TRBJ2-2, with D hard to call. This TCR was sampled from a human donor with RAG deficiency presenting as severe combined immunodeficiency. CDR3 nucleotide sequence: TGTGCCAGTACGAACACCGGGGAGCTGTTTTTT. Translating gives CASTNTGELFF.